The source of this T cell receptor (beta chain) is a study of blood T cell repertoires in COVID-19. About the research overall: Both acute and convalescent COVID-19 samples were obtained from the United States, Italy and Spain. The cDNA or gDNA used as material had been derived from T cells, B-cell-depleted T cells, or PBMCs.

In the original processing: Cell counts per sample came from amplifying reference gene primers. Using immunoSEQ multiplex PCR, the repertoire was profiled, and TCRdb retains in-frame clones only, with some absent. The V and J calls and clone size come from that table; D and trimming were worked out from the DNA. The data hold around 130,000 clones, with around 78% observed a single time. The CDR3 covers 15 residues. Germline loops: CDR1 KGHSH, CDR2 LQKENI. V lost 1 base to trimming and J lost 4 bases; unmatched junction nucleotides: 5. This chain joins TRBV18 and TRBJ2-7, with 9 bases aligning to TRBD1. The clonotype comes from a human donor in a cohort sampled during active COVID-19. Sequencing used peripheral blood. CDR3 nucleotides: TGTGCCAGCTCACCACGTGGACAGGGGAGATACGAGCAGTACTTC. Protein sequence: CASSPRGQGRYEQYF.